The rows below give T cell receptor beta chains drawn from one sample of a study of blood T cell repertoires in COVID-19. The assay was immunoSEQ multiplex PCR, and TCRdb's table has in-frame clones only and misses some. The table records some 490,000 clones, 88% of them present only once. Sequenced material: PBMCs or T cells enriched from blood (not recorded which). The receptors derive from a woman aged 55-69 years who had recovered from COVID-19. Each CDR3 is given with its conserved first and last residue. Clone size, where shown, is once, few, many, or a class for clones that have expanded.

abundance,v_gene,j_gene,CDR3aa
-,TRBV28,TRBJ2-7,CASSFSGEGNEQYF
once,TRBV30,TRBJ1-1,CAWSSPGIRNTEAFF
few,TRBV7-8,TRBJ1-5,CASSVWTREGNQPQHF
-,TRBV3-1/TRBV3-2,TRBJ1-3,CASSQGAAVLNSGNTIYF
few,TRBV18,TRBJ1-2,CASSYRVADRGGNYGYTF
-,TRBV2,TRBJ2-3,CASSSGPSTDTQYF
few,TRBV3-1/TRBV3-2,TRBJ1-5,CASSQETGGDQPQHF
-,TRBV9,TRBJ2-1,CASSVTSGVNEQFF
-,TRBV14,TRBJ1-2,CASSQAGGYGYTF
-,TRBV27,TRBJ2-3,CASKTSGGTDTQYF
-,TRBV11-3,TRBJ2-1,CASSTRLSSSYNEQFF
-,TRBV18,TRBJ2-2,CASSRSAGPLTGELFF
-,TRBV6-2/TRBV6-3,TRBJ2-1,CASSYSGGSYNEQFF
-,TRBV2,TRBJ2-7,CASKLNTGGVYEQYF